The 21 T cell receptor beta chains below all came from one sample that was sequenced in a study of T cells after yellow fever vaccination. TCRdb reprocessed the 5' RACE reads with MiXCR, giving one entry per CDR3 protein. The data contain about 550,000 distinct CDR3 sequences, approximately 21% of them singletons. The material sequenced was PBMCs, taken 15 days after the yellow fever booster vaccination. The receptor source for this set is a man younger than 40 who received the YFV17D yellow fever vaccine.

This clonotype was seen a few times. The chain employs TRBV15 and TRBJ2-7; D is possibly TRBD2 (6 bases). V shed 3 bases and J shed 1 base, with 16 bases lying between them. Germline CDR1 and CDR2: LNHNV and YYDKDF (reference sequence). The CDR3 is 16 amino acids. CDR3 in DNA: TGTGCCACCAGCAGGGGCCTGGGGACTTCTTCCTACGAGCAGTACTTC. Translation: CATSRGLGTSSYEQYF.

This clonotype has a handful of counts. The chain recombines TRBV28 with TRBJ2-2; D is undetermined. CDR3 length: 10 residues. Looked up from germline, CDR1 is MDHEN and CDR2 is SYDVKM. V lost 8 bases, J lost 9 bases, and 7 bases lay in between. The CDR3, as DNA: TGTGCCAGCCGCGGTCGGGAGCTGTTTTTT. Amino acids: CASRGRELFF. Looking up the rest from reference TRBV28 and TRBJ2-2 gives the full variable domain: DVKVTQSSRYLVKRTGEKVFLECVQDMDHENMFWYRQDPGLGLRLIYFSYDVKMKEKGDIPEGYSVSREKKERFSLILESASTNQTSMYLCASRGRELFFGEGSRLTVL.

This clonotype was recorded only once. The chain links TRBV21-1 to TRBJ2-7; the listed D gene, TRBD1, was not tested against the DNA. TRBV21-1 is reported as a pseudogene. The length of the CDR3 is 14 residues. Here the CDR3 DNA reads TGTGCCAACCACCCAGGGACGGATTGTTACGAGCAGTACTTC. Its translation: CANHPGTDCYEQYF.

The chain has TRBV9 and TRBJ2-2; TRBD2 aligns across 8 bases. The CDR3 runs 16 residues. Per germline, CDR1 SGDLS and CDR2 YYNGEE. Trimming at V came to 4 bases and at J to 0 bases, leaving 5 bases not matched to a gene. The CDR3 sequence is CASSPRGRPNTGELFF. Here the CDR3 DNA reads TGTGCCAGCAGCCCACGCGGGAGGCCGAACACCGGGGAGCTGTTTTTT.

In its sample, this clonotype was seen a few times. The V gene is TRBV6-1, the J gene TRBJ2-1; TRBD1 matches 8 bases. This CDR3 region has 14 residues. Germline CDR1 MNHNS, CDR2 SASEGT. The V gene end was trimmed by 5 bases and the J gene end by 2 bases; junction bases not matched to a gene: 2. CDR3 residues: CASSPGQAYNEQFF. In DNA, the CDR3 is TGTGCCAGCAGTCCGGGACAGGCCTACAATGAGCAGTTCTTC.

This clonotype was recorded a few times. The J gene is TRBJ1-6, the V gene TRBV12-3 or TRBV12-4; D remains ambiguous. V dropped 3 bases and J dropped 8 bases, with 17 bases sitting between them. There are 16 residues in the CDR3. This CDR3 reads CASSFRPPGGHSPLHF. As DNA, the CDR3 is TGTGCCAGCAGTTTTAGACCCCCCGGAGGGCATTCACCCCTCCACTTT.

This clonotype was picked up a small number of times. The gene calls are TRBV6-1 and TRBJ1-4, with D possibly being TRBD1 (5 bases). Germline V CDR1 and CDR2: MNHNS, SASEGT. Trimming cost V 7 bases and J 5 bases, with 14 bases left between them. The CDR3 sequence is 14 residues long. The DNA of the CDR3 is TGTGCCAGCACCAGCAGGGTGGGGAATGAAAAACTGTTTTTT. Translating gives CASTSRVGNEKLFF.

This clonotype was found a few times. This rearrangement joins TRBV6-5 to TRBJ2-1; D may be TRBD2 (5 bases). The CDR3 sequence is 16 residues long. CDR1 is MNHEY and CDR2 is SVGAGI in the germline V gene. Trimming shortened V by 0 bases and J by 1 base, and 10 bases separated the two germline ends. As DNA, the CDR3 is TGTGCCAGCAGTTACTCAGGGAGAGGGTCCTACAATGAGCAGTTCTTC. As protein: CASSYSGRGSYNEQFF.

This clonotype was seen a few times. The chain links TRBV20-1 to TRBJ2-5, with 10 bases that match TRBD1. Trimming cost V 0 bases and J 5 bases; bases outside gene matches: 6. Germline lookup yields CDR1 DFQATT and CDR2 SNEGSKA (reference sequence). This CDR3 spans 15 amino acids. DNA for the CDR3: TGCAGTGCTAGAGATTCGACAGGGGGCGGTGAGACCCAGTACTTC. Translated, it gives CSARDSTGGGETQYF.

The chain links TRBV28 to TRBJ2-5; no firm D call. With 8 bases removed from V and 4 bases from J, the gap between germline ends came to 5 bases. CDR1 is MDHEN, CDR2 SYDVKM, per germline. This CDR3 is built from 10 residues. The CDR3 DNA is TGTGCCAGCGCCACAGAGACCCAGTACTTC. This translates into CASATETQYF.

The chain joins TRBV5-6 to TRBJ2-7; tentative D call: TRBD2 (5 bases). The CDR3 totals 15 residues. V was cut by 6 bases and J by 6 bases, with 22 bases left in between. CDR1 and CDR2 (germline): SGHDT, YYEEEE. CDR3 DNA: TGTGCCAGCACAAATTTGGACTTGCCGGGCGGCGAGCAGTACTTC. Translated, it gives CASTNLDLPGGEQYF.

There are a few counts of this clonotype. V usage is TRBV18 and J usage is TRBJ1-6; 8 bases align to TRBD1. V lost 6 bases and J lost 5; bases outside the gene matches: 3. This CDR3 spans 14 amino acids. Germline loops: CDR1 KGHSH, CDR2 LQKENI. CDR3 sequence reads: CASSQGQDNSPLHF. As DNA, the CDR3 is TGTGCCAGCTCGCAGGGACAGGATAATTCACCCCTCCACTTT.

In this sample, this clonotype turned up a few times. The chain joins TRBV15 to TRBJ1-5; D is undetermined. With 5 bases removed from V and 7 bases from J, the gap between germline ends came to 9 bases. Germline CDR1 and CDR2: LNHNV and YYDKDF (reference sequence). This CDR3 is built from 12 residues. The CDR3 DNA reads TGTGCCACCAGCCCGGTTGGGCAGCCCCAGCATTTT. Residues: CATSPVGQPQHF.

The CDR3 spells CASRTGQGSSPLHF. CDR3 coding DNA: TGTGCCAGCAGAACGGGACAGGGGAGTTCACCCCTCCACTTT. The chain is built from TRBV6-2 or TRBV6-3 and TRBJ1-6; 10 bases agree with TRBD1. V was pared by 6 bases and J by 9 bases, with 5 bases of the junction left unmatched. This CDR3 region has 14 residues. CDR1 MNHEY and CDR2 SVGEGT come from the germline V gene.

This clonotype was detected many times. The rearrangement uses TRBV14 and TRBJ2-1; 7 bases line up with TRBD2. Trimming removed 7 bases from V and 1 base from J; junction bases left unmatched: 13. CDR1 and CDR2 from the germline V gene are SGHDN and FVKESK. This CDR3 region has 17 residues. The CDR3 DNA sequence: TGTGCCAGCACCTCGTTGGCGGGAGCGGGGTCCTACAATGAGCAGTTCTTC. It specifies CASTSLAGAGSYNEQFF.

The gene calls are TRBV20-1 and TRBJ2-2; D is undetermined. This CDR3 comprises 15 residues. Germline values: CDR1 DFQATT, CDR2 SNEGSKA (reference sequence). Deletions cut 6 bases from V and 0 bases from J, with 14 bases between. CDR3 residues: CSAKSAPANTGELFF. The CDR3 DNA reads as TGCAGTGCCAAAAGCGCCCCTGCGAACACCGGGGAGCTGTTTTTT.

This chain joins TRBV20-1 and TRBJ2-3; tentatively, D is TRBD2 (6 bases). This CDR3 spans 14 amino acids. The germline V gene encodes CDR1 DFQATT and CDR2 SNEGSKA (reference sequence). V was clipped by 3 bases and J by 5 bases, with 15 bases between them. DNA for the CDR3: TGCAGTGCTAGGAGGCTAGCGATTGGAGATACGCAGTATTTT. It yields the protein CSARRLAIGDTQYF.

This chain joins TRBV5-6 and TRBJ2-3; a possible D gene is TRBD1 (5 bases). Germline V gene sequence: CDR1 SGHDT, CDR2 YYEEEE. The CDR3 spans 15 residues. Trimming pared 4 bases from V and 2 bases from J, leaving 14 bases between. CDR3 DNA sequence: TGTGCCAGCAGCAAGGACCAAGGGGCCACAGATACGCAGTATTTT. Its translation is CASSKDQGATDTQYF.

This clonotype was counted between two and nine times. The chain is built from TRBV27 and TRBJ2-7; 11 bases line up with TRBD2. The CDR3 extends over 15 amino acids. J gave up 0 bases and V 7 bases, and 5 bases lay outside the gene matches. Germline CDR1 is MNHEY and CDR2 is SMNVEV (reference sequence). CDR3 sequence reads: CASTSTSGISYEQYF. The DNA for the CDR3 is TGTGCCAGCACCTCGACTAGCGGGATCTCCTACGAGCAGTACTTC.

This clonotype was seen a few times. In DNA form, the CDR3 reads TGTGCCAGCAGCTGGGACACCAACACCGGGGAGCTGTTTTTT. This codes for CASSWDTNTGELFF. The V and J genes are TRBV7-2 and TRBJ2-2, with D possibly matching TRBD1 (6 bases). Germline V CDR1 and CDR2: SGHTA, FQGNSA. This CDR3 comprises 14 residues. V was pared by 4 bases and J by 2 bases, with 8 bases between.

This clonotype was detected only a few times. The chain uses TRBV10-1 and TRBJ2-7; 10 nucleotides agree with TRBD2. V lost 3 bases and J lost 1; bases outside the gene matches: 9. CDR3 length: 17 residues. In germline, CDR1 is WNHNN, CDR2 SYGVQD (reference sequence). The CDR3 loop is CASSDSGPSGRSYEQYF. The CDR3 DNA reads TGCGCCAGCAGTGATTCGGGACCTAGCGGGAGATCCTACGAGCAGTACTTC.